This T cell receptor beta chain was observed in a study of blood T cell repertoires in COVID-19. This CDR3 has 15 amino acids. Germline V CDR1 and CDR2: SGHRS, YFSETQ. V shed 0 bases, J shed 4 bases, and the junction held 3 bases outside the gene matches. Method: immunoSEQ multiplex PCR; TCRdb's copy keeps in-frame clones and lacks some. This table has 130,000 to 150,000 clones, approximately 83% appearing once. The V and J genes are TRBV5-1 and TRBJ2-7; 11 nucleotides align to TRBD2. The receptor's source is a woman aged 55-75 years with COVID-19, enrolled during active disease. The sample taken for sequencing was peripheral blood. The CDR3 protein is CASSLEASGRYEQYF. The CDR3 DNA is TGCGCCAGCAGCTTGGAGGCTAGCGGGAGGTACGAGCAGTACTTC.